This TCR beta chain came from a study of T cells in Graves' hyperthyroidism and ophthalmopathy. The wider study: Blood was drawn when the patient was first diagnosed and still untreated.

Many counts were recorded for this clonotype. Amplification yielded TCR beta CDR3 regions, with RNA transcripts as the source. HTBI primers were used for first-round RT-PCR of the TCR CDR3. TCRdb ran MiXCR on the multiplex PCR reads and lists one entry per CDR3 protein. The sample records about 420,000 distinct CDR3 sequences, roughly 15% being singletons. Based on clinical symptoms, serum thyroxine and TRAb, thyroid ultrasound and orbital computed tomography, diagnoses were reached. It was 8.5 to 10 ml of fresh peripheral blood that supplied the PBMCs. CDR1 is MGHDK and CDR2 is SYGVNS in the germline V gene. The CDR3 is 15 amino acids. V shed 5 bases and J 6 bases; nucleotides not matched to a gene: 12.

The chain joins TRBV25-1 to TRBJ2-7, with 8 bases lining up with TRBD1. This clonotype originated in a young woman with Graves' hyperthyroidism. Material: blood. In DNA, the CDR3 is TGTGCCAGCAGTACCTATCACAGGGGGACGGGCGAGCAGTACTTC. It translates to CASSTYHRGTGEQYF.